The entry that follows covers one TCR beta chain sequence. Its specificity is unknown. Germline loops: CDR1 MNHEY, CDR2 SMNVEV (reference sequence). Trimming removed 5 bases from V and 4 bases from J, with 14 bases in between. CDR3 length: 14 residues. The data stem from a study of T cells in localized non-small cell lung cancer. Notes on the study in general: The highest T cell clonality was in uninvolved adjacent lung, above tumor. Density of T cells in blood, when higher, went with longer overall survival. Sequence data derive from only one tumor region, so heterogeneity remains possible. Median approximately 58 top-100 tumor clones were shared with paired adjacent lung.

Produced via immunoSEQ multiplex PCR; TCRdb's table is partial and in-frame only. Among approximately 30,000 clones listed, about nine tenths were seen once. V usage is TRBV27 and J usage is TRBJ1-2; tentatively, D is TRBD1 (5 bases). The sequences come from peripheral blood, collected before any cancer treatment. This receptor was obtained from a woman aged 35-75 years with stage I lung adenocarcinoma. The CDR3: CASSTGRNPYGYTF. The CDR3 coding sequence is TGTGCCAGCAGTACGGGACGGAACCCCTATGGCTACACCTTC.